This TCR beta chain was observed in a study of a mutant IDH1 vaccine in newly diagnosed glioma. On the study more broadly: Across weeks 1, 3, 5, 7, 11, 15, 19 and 23, patients received a vaccination each time, eight in all. Earlier treatment was radiotherapy, temozolomide, or both, with most getting both.

This sample's time point: week 11, during vaccination. Doses of 300 ug of mutant IDH1 20-mer peptide were given with topical imiquimod. The table came from immunoSEQ multiplex PCR; TCRdb's copy has only in-frame clones and leaves some out. Among 50,000 to 60,000 clones, 75% to 95% were seen once, and the ten largest hold under 2.5%. This clone occurred once. Its cognate antigen is unknown. CDR1 MDHEN and CDR2 SYDVKM come from the germline V gene. Trimming at V came to 5 bases and at J to 4 bases, leaving 3 bases not matched to a gene. CDR3 length: 14 amino acids. This specimen consisted of PBMCs, obtained from a glioma patient whose treatment included an IDH1 peptide vaccine. The chain recombines TRBV28 with TRBJ2-3; 10 nucleotides align to TRBD2. This receptor was obtained from a man aged 50-59 years with glioma. CDR3 sequence reads: CASSPSGSSDTQYF. In nucleotides, the CDR3 is TGTGCCAGCAGTCCTAGCGGGAGTTCAGATACGCAGTATTTT. The full variable domain, with the rest looked up from reference TRBV28 and TRBJ2-3, is DVKVTQSSRYLVKRTGEKVFLECVQDMDHENMFWYRQDPGLGLRLIYFSYDVKMKEKGDIPEGYSVSREKKERFSLILESASTNQTSMYLCASSPSGSSDTQYFGPGTRLTVL.